A selection of T cell receptor beta chains follows, all from one sample in a study of identical twins. MiXCR, applied by TCRdb to the 5' RACE reads, yields one record per CDR3 protein. The repertoire holds just over 500,000 distinct CDR3 sequences, with around 20% as singletons. In addition, the sample was reused for a study of T cells expressing NK-cell markers.

The source material was CD4+ T cells sorted from blood. These receptors were obtained from a woman under 30 in good health. CDR3s include the opening cysteine and the closing phenylalanine or tryptophan. Each record gives: J gene, clone size, D gene, V gene, CDR3 DNA, CDR3 protein. D genes are given only for firm matches. A clone size is listed for some rows: how often the clone was seen (once, few, many), or a class if it is expanded.

J: TRBJ2-1; size: few; D: -; V: TRBV24-1; DNA: TGTGCCACCAGTGATTTGCGGGGCTCGAATGAGCAGTTCTTC; CDR3: CATSDLRGSNEQFF
J: TRBJ2-1; size: -; D: -; V: TRBV20-1; DNA: TGCAGCTGGGGGGCTAGCGAGTACAATGAGCAGTTCTTC; CDR3: CSWGASEYNEQFF
J: TRBJ2-5; size: -; D: TRBD1; V: TRBV3-1; DNA: TGTGCCAGCAGCCAGGTCCGGACAGGGGCCCTAGAGACCCAGTACTTC; CDR3: CASSQVRTGALETQYF
J: TRBJ2-1; size: few; D: TRBD2; V: TRBV13; DNA: TGTGCCAGCAGCTGGACTAGCGAGCAGTTCTTC; CDR3: CASSWTSEQFF
J: TRBJ2-7; size: few; D: -; V: TRBV20-1; DNA: TGCAGTGCTAGTGGGGCCGCCTACGAGCAGTACTTC; CDR3: CSASGAAYEQYF
J: TRBJ1-2; size: few; D: TRBD1; V: TRBV6-5; DNA: TGTGCCACAAAACAGGGGGATGGCTACACCTTC; CDR3: CATKQGDGYTF
J: TRBJ2-6; size: -; D: -; V: TRBV12-3/TRBV12-4; DNA: TGTGCCAGCAGCCGAGGACTACCCTCTGGGGCCAACGTCCTGACTTTC; CDR3: CASSRGLPSGANVLTF
J: TRBJ2-5; size: once; D: -; V: TRBV3-1; DNA: TGTGCCAGCAGCCAAGTCCCCCTAGCCGGTAGGGAGACCCAGTACTTC; CDR3: CASSQVPLAGRETQYF
J: TRBJ2-3; size: -; D: -; V: TRBV18; DNA: TGTGCCAGCTCACCAATGAGCGGCACAGATACGCAGTATTTT; CDR3: CASSPMSGTDTQYF
J: TRBJ1-4; size: few; D: TRBD1; V: TRBV27; DNA: TGTGCCAGCAGTTTAAGGGGCAGGGGGGAAAAACTGTTTTTT; CDR3: CASSLRGRGEKLFF
J: TRBJ1-2; size: -; D: -; V: TRBV5-1; DNA: TGCGCCAGCAGCTTGTCCAGGGAAGAAGGCTACACCTTC; CDR3: CASSLSREEGYTF
J: TRBJ2-7; size: -; D: -; V: TRBV27; DNA: TGTGCCAGCAGTTTCCGTACTACAAGCGAAGTTCCCTACGAGCAGTACTTC; CDR3: CASSFRTTSEVPYEQYF
J: TRBJ1-1; size: -; D: TRBD1; V: TRBV5-4; DNA: TGTGCCAGCAGCCGGACAGGGGGCCCCTTCGGAGCTTTCTTT; CDR3: CASSRTGGPFGAFF
J: TRBJ2-7; size: few; D: TRBD2; V: TRBV20-1; DNA: TGCAGTGCTGCTTGGACTAGCGGGAGTCGCGAGCAGTACTTC; CDR3: CSAAWTSGSREQYF
J: TRBJ1-1; size: -; D: -; V: TRBV5-5; DNA: TGTGCCAGCAGCTTGATAACAGGGTTCGGGAACACTGAAGCTTTCTTT; CDR3: CASSLITGFGNTEAFF
J: TRBJ2-5; size: -; D: -; V: TRBV24-1; DNA: TGTGCCACCAGTGATTCTGACAGGGAGACCCAGTACTTC; CDR3: CATSDSDRETQYF